Presented here are 5 T cell receptor beta chains from one specimen sequenced in a study of CD8+ T cells in alopecia areata. Extraction and reverse transcription of RNA yielded cDNA as the sequencing template. Here immunoSEQ multiplex PCR was the method, and the copy in TCRdb shows in-frame clones only, minus some. Of roughly 150,000 clones in the sample, around two thirds are singletons; the top ten hold 36%. The sample was CD8+ T cells sorted from blood. These receptor sequences come from a human donor in good health.

The chain combines TRBV6-5 with TRBJ1-1; tentatively, D is TRBD1 (6 bases). Germline V gene lookup returns CDR1 MNHEY and CDR2 SVGAGI. The CDR3 extends over 14 amino acids. V was trimmed by 3 bases and J by 2 bases, leaving 10 bases between them. CDR3 protein: CASSYQGKNTEAFF. CDR3 sequence (DNA): TGTGCCAGCAGTTATCAGGGGAAAAACACTGAAGCTTTCTTT.

The genes are TRBV15 and TRBJ2-5, with D maybe TRBD1 (5 bases). Germline V lookup: CDR1 LNHNV, CDR2 YYDKDF (reference sequence). V lost 3 bases to trimming and J lost 5 bases, with 16 bases between them. This CDR3 spans 15 amino acids. CDR3 sequence (DNA): TGTGCCACCAGCAGTCGTGCAGGGATGATGGAGACCCAGTACTTC. Translated, it gives CATSSRAGMMETQYF.

As DNA, the CDR3 is TGTGCCAGCAGCCAGGACAGCCAAGGGCAGTTCTTC. Translated: CASSQDSQGQFF. The chain combines TRBV7-9 with TRBJ2-1, with a weak D call TRBD1 (6 bases). The germline gives CDR1 SEHNR, CDR2 FQNEAQ (reference sequence). This CDR3 is built from 12 residues. The V end lost 5 bases, the J end lost 12 bases, and 14 bases lay between the germline ends.

Only a few counts were recorded for this clone. The chain uses TRBV7-8 and TRBJ2-3; a possible D gene is TRBD2 (5 bases). Germline V lookup: CDR1 SGHVS, CDR2 FQNEAQ. The CDR3 runs 15 residues. Between the trimmed V and J ends, which lost 3 bases and 6 bases, there was a span of 16 bases. The chain's CDR3 is CASSFRAASIDTQYF. CDR3 DNA sequence: TGTGCCAGCAGCTTTCGAGCTGCTAGCATCGATACGCAGTATTTT.

This sequence joins TRBV10-3 and TRBJ2-7, with TRBD2 matching over 9 bases. J gave up 5 bases and V 10 bases, and 12 bases lay outside the gene matches. This CDR3 has 14 residues. CDR1 and CDR2 (germline): ENHRY, SYGVKD. CDR3 DNA sequence: TGTGCCACCGTGAGGGCGGGAGGGCTGCACGAGCAGTACTTC. This encodes CATVRAGGLHEQYF.